This T cell receptor beta chain was captured in a study of blood T cell repertoires in COVID-19. Sequencing was performed with immunoSEQ multiplex PCR; in TCRdb, only in-frame clones are kept and a portion is missing. The table includes 200,000 to 300,000 clones, approximately 89% detected once. CDR3 length equals 15 residues. CDR1 SGHTA and CDR2 FQGNSA come from the germline V gene. V lost 2 bases, J lost 2 bases, and 4 bases stayed unmatched. The chain has TRBV7-2 and TRBJ2-3, with 7 positions matching TRBD1. The sample taken for sequencing was PBMCs or T cells enriched from blood (not recorded which). The origin of this receptor is a young woman who had recovered from COVID-19. In DNA form, the CDR3 reads TGTGCCAGCAGCTTATTGGGACAGACCACAGATACGCAGTATTTT. Translation: CASSLLGQTTDTQYF.